The T cell receptor (beta chain) described here comes from a study of T cell responses to AZD1222 COVID-19 vaccine. Study-wide results and limits: Mapped onto spike, vaccine-associated CD4 TCRs spanned it and were dominant at 160-218 and 743-854. No repertoire was sampled before or during the peak T cell response, only after it.

The assay was immunoSEQ multiplex PCR, and TCRdb's table has in-frame clones only and misses some. The sample yields over 100,000 clones, 85% to 90% seen once. A word on this clone: Its antigen remains unknown.

This CDR3 is built from 11 residues. CDR1 and CDR2 (germline): SQVTM, ANQGSEA. Deletions cut 4 bases from V and 7 bases from J, with 10 bases between. Sequencing used peripheral blood, obtained on day 0 of AZD1222 vaccination. This chain joins TRBV29-1 and TRBJ2-5; D gene ambiguous. The receptor's source is an adult in good health. CDR3 sequence reads: CSVGEERTQYF. The DNA of the CDR3 is TGCAGCGTTGGAGAGGAGAGGACCCAGTACTTC.